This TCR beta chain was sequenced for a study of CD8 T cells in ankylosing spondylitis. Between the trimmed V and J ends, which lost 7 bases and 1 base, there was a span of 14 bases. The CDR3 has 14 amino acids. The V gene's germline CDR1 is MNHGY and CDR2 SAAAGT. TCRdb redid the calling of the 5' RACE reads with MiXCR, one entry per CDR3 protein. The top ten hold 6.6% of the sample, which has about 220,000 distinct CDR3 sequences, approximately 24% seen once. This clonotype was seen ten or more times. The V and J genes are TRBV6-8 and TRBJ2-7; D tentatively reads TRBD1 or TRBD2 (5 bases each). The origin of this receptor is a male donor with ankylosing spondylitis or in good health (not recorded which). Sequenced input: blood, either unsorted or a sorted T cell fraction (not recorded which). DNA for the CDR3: TGTGCCAGCAACCCCGGGACGGATTCCTACGAGCAGTACTTC. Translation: CASNPGTDSYEQYF.